This T cell receptor beta chain comes out of a study of cytomegalovirus exposure and HLA in healthy donors. Germline values: CDR1 GTSNPN, CDR2 SVGIG (reference sequence). There are 13 residues in the CDR3. V was trimmed by 5 bases and J by 10 bases, leaving 15 bases between them. This clone was found a few times. PCR used 60 Vbeta primers and 13 Jbeta primers. Generated by immunoSEQ multiplex PCR, the TCRdb table keeps only in-frame clones and is missing some. The data contain under 55,000 clones, approximately 78% of them singletons. This receptor was taken from a woman in her 30s in good health and CMV-seronegative. This chain joins TRBV30 and TRBJ1-6; D call uncertain. Sequences were obtained from PBMCs. The CDR3 DNA sequence: TGTGCCTGGGCCGGAAGGCTCGGGTCACCCCTCCACTTT. Translation gives CAWAGRLGSPLHF.